This T cell receptor (beta chain) was captured by sequencing in a study of cytomegalovirus exposure and HLA in healthy donors. Study-level results: Altogether, 164 TCR beta chains were recorded as cytomegalovirus-associated.

The V gene lost 0 bases and the J gene lost 1 base, with 7 bases spanning the gap. The CDR3 spans 14 residues. Germline V gene sequence: CDR1 SGHRS, CDR2 YFSETQ. With regard to this clone: Its antigen is unidentified. Other DNA sequences within the sample encode an identical CDR3.

The PCR used 60 Vbeta and 13 Jbeta primers. The data were produced by immunoSEQ multiplex PCR, yet TCRdb's version contains in-frame clones alone and is incomplete. This sample has 200,000 to 250,000 clones, with over 65% found just once. This sequence originates from a human donor in good health. The chain joins TRBV5-1 to TRBJ1-1; tentatively, D is TRBD1 (6 bases). The specimen sequenced was PBMCs. CDR3 loop: CASSLAGENTEAFF. The CDR3 DNA follows: TGCGCCAGCAGCTTGGCAGGGGAGAACACTGAAGCTTTCTTT.